This TCR beta chain was obtained from a study of glioma-infiltrating T cells. Study-wide results and limits: Non-neoplastic patients had below-expected tissue-blood divergence, while all gliomas exceeded expectation. Only very few CDR3 sequences appeared in both tissue and blood.

Using RNA template, CDR3s of TCR alpha and beta were amplified with iRepertoire arm-PCR. One-step reverse transcription and amplification started from about 100-400 ng of tissue mRNA or PBMC total RNA. TCRdb recomputed calls from the multiplex PCR reads with MiXCR, one row per CDR3 protein. The profile shows around 170,000 distinct CDR3 sequences, over 40% of them singletons. Germline assignment: CDR1 ENHRY and CDR2 SYGVKD. CDR3 length: 15 residues. The germline V and J ends were trimmed by 0 bases and 4 bases, with 12 bases remaining between them. Details on this clonotype: Its antigen remains unknown.

The chain joins TRBV10-3 to TRBJ1-2; D ambiguous. The sequence came from a human donor with low-grade glioma or glioblastoma, undergoing nonglioma brain surgery, or in good health (not recorded which). Material: glioma tissue, nonneoplastic brain tissue, or PBMCs (not recorded which). Here the CDR3 DNA reads TGTGCCATCAGTGAGTCCACTCCATTGGGCTATGGCTACACCTTC. Amino acids: CAISESTPLGYGYTF.